Following are 6 T cell receptor beta chains from one sample sequenced in a study of T cells in Graves' hyperthyroidism and ophthalmopathy. The TCR beta CDR3 regions underwent amplification using RNA transcripts as the source. During a first-round RT-PCR of the TCR CDR3, the HTBI primer set was used. TCRdb called the multiplex PCR reads again in MiXCR, with one record for every CDR3 protein. The table includes 280,000 or so distinct CDR3 sequences, about 16% detected once. Input material: blood. These receptors were taken from a woman aged 50 to 65 with Graves' hyperthyroidism that later progressed to Graves' ophthalmopathy.

This clonotype appeared a few times. CDR3 DNA: TGTGCCAGCTCCTCTCCAGAGGGATTCGAGCAGTTCTTC. Protein product: CASSSPEGFEQFF. The chain employs TRBV6-1 and TRBJ2-1; D is perhaps TRBD2 (5 bases). This CDR3 comprises 13 residues. Germline V CDR1 and CDR2: MNHNS, SASEGT. V was trimmed by 8 bases and J by 10 bases, leaving 18 bases between them.

There are many counts of this clonotype. The rearrangement links TRBV28 to TRBJ1-2; D unresolved. Germline V gene sequence: CDR1 MDHEN, CDR2 SYDVKM. V lost 7 bases, J lost 3 bases, and 21 bases lay in between. CDR3 length equals 16 residues. The CDR3 DNA reads TGTGCCAGCATCCCCTTCAAGGGAGGTAGCCACTATGGCTACACCTTC. Protein: CASIPFKGGSHYGYTF.

This clonotype was seen more than once but under ten times. A much larger clone lies one base from this, so it may be a read error. J is TRBJ2-2 and V is TRBV28; 12 bases fit TRBD2. Germline V gene sequence: CDR1 MDHEN, CDR2 SYDVKM. This CDR3 is built from 15 residues. In DNA form, the CDR3 reads TGTACCAGCGGACTAGCGGGGATGAACACCGGGGAGCTGTTTTTT. This gives the protein CTSGLAGMNTGELFF.

Ten or more counts support this clonotype. The CDR3 region has the DNA TGTGCCAGCAGCCGACCCCAGAGGAGGGCCTTATCCGGGGAGCTGTTTTTT. It codes for CASSRPQRRALSGELFF. The chain combines TRBV11-1 with TRBJ2-2; weak D call: TRBD2 (6 bases). V was clipped by 5 bases and J by 6 bases, with 22 bases between them. The V gene's germline CDR1 is SGHAT and CDR2 FQDESV (reference sequence). This CDR3 has 17 residues.

This chain links TRBV27 with TRBJ2-7, with TRBD2 identical over 7 bases. V gave up 2 bases and J gave up 1 base; unmatched junction bases: 8. Germline values: CDR1 MNHEY, CDR2 SMNVEV (reference sequence). The CDR3 spans 16 residues. The CDR3: CASSLTWEGLSYEQYF. The CDR3 bases are TGTGCCAGCAGTTTAACGTGGGAGGGCTTATCCTACGAGCAGTACTTC.

This clonotype was seen more than once but under ten times. V is TRBV29-1 and J is TRBJ1-5; D might be TRBD1 (6 bases). This CDR3 spans 14 amino acids. In germline, CDR1 is SQVTM, CDR2 ANQGSEA. Trimming pared 6 bases from V and 7 bases from J, leaving 19 bases between. The CDR3 loop is CSVPGSNRDQPQHF. CDR3 coding DNA: TGCAGCGTCCCGGGGTCCAACAGGGACCAGCCCCAGCATTTT.